This T cell receptor (beta chain) was recovered during a study of chronic HIV infection and antiretroviral therapy. This CDR3 has 15 amino acids. Trimming pared 5 bases from V and 0 bases from J, leaving 11 bases between. Germline CDR1 and CDR2: ENHRY and SYGVKD. This clonotype was found once. TCRdb recomputed calls from the 5' RACE reads with MiXCR, one row per CDR3 protein. The sample consists of 45,000 to 60,000 distinct CDR3 sequences, about 20% of them appearing once. The TCR sequence derives from an adult who had HIV and had not received antiretroviral therapy, or was an uninfected healthy control (not recorded which). The chain joins TRBV10-3 to TRBJ2-1; D is ambiguous. Sequenced: peripheral blood. In DNA, the CDR3 is TGTGCCATCAGTTACAGACTCAGCTCCTACAATGAGCAGTTCTTC. Protein sequence: CAISYRLSSYNEQFF.